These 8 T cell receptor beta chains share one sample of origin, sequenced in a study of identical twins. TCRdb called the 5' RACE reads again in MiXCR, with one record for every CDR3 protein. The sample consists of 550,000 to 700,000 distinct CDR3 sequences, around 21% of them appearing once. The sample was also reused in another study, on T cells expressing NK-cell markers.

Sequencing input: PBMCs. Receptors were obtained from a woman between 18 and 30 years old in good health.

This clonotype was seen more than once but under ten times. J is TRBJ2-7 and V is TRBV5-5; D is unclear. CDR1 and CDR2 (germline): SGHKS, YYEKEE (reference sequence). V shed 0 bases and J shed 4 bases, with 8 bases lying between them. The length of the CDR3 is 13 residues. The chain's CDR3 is CASSLVGIYEQYF. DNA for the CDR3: TGTGCCAGCAGCTTGGTGGGCATTTACGAGCAGTACTTC.

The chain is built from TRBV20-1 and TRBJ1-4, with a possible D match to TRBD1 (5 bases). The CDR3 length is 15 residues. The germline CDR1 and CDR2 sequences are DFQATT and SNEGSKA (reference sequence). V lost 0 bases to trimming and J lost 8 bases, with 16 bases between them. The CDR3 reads CSARDRGTGYEKLFF. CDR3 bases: TGCAGTGCTAGAGATCGAGGGACGGGTTACGAAAAACTGTTTTTT.

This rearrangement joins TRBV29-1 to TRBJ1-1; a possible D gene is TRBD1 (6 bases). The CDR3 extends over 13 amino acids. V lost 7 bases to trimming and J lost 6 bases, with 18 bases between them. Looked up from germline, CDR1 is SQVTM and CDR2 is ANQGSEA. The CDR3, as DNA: TGCAGCGCCACAAAACAGGGTTTCCCTGAAGCTTTCTTT. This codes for CSATKQGFPEAFF.

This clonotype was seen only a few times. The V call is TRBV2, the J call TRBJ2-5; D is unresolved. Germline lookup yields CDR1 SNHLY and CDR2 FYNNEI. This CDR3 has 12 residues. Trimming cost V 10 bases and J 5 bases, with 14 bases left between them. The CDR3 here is CATPKGQETQYF. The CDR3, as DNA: TGTGCCACCCCGAAGGGCCAGGAGACCCAGTACTTC.

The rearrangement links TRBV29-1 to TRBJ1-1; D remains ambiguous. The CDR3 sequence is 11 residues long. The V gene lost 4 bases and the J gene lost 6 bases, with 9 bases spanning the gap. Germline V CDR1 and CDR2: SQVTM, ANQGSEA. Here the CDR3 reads CSVGSAAEAFF. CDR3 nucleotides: TGCAGCGTTGGATCTGCCGCTGAAGCTTTCTTT.

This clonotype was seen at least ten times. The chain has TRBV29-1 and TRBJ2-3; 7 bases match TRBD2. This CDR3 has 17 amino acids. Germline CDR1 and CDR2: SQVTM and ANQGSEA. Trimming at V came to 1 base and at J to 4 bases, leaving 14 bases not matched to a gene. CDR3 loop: CSVEGGRAGDGSDTQYF. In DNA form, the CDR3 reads TGCAGCGTTGAAGGGGGCAGGGCGGGAGACGGGTCAGATACGCAGTATTTT.

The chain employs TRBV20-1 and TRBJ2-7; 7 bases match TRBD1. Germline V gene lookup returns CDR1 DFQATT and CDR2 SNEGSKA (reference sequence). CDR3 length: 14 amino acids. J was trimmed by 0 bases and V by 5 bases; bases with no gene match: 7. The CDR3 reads CSAGKGQPSYEQYF. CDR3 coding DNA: TGCAGTGCTGGCAAGGGACAGCCCTCCTACGAGCAGTACTTC.

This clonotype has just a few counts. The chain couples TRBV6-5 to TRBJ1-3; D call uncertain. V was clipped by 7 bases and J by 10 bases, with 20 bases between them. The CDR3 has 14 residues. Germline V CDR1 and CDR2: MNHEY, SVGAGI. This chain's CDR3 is CASNLNGRRGTIYF. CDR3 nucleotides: TGTGCCAGCAATTTAAACGGCAGAAGAGGGACCATATATTTT.